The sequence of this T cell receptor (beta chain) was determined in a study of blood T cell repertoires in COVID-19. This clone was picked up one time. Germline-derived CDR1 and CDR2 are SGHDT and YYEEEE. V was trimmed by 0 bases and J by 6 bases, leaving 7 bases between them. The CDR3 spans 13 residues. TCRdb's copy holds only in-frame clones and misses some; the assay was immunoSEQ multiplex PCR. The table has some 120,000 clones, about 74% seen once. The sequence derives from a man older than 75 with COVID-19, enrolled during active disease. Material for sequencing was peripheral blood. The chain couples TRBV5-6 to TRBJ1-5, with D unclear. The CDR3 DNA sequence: TGTGCCAGCAGCTTGGGAACAACTCAGCCCCAGCATTTT. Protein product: CASSLGTTQPQHF.